The rows below give T cell receptor beta chains drawn from one sample of a study of early T cells in non-severe SARS-CoV-2 infection. TCRdb passed the 5' RACE reads through MiXCR, listing each CDR3 protein once. The sample lists roughly 35,000 distinct CDR3 sequences; 5.3% were seen once. The sequenced sample was whole blood. These receptors were obtained from an adult who was a healthcare worker with PCR-confirmed SARS-CoV-2 infection or an uninfected control (not recorded which). Both conserved end residues are part of each CDR3. Each record gives: D gene, clone size, J gene, V gene, CDR3 protein, CDR3 DNA. The D gene is left open where the match is weak. Clone sizes are given selectively: once, few, many, or a class where the clone is expanded.

D gene: .
clone size: many
J gene: TRBJ2-1
V gene: TRBV21-1
CDR3 protein: CAIFRGASGNEQFF
CDR3 DNA: TGTGCCATCTTCCGGGGGGCTAGCGGGAATGAGCAGTTCTTC

D gene: .
clone size: few
J gene: TRBJ2-7
V gene: TRBV7-2
CDR3 protein: CASSFLDLSYTASYEQYF
CDR3 DNA: TGTGCCAGCAGCTTCCTAGATCTCTCTTACACGGCCTCCTACGAGCAGTACTTC

D gene: .
clone size: .
J gene: TRBJ2-7
V gene: TRBV25-1
CDR3 protein: CASSEWIGEVNEQYF
CDR3 DNA: TGTGCCAGCAGTGAATGGATCGGCGAGGTGAACGAGCAGTACTTC

D gene: .
clone size: many
J gene: TRBJ2-5
V gene: TRBV7-2
CDR3 protein: CASSPQGRETQYF
CDR3 DNA: TGTGCCAGCAGCCCTCAGGGGCGGGAGACCCAGTACTTC

D gene: TRBD1
clone size: few
J gene: TRBJ2-4
V gene: TRBV5-6
CDR3 protein: CASSSLRDRGRENIQYF
CDR3 DNA: TGTGCCAGCAGCTCTCTTAGGGACAGGGGGCGAGAAAACATTCAGTACTTC

D gene: TRBD2
clone size: .
J gene: TRBJ2-3
V gene: TRBV6-6
CDR3 protein: CASSSSFPSGRTDTQYF
CDR3 DNA: TGTGCCAGCAGTTCATCCTTTCCTAGCGGCCGCACAGATACGCAGTATTTT

D gene: TRBD1
clone size: many
J gene: TRBJ1-1
V gene: TRBV12-3/TRBV12-4
CDR3 protein: CASSLRGQPTEAFF
CDR3 DNA: TGTGCCAGCAGTTTAAGGGGGCAACCCACGGAAGCTTTCTTT

D gene: TRBD1
clone size: many
J gene: TRBJ2-5
V gene: TRBV20-1
CDR3 protein: CSARVARGPKTQYF
CDR3 DNA: TGCAGTGCTAGAGTGGCCAGGGGGCCGAAGACCCAGTACTTC

D gene: .
clone size: many
J gene: TRBJ2-1
V gene: TRBV6-5
CDR3 protein: CASSYHGLGEQFF
CDR3 DNA: TGTGCCAGCAGTTACCACGGACTTGGTGAGCAGTTCTTC

D gene: .
clone size: many
J gene: TRBJ2-7
V gene: TRBV12-3/TRBV12-4
CDR3 protein: CASTLGTIYEQYF
CDR3 DNA: TGTGCCAGCACCCTTGGAACTATCTACGAGCAGTACTTC

D gene: .
clone size: few
J gene: TRBJ1-1
V gene: TRBV20-1
CDR3 protein: CSARQTARTEAFF
CDR3 DNA: TGCAGTGCTAGACAAACCGCGAGGACTGAAGCTTTCTTT

D gene: .
clone size: few
J gene: TRBJ2-7
V gene: TRBV7-9
CDR3 protein: CASSLSGAQEQYF
CDR3 DNA: TGTGCCAGCAGCTTATCGGGGGCTCAAGAGCAGTACTTC

D gene: .
clone size: .
J gene: TRBJ1-2
V gene: TRBV7-9
CDR3 protein: CASSLRPGPPAIGYTF
CDR3 DNA: TGTGCCAGCAGCTTGCGACCGGGACCGCCGGCCATAGGCTACACCTTC

D gene: .
clone size: many
J gene: TRBJ2-7
V gene: TRBV30
CDR3 protein: CAWNRASSYEQYF
CDR3 DNA: TGTGCCTGGAATCGTGCGTCCTCCTACGAGCAGTACTTC

D gene: TRBD1
clone size: many
J gene: TRBJ2-7
V gene: TRBV28
CDR3 protein: CASTGGYEQYF
CDR3 DNA: TGTGCCAGCACAGGGGGATACGAGCAGTACTTC

D gene: TRBD1
clone size: .
J gene: TRBJ1-3
V gene: TRBV11-2
CDR3 protein: CASSRVTGGTGNTIYF
CDR3 DNA: TGTGCCAGCAGCCGTGTAACAGGGGGCACTGGAAACACCATATATTTT

D gene: .
clone size: many
J gene: TRBJ2-7
V gene: TRBV15
CDR3 protein: CATSMGHQPYEQYF
CDR3 DNA: TGTGCCACCAGTATGGGACACCAACCCTACGAGCAGTACTTC

D gene: .
clone size: many
J gene: TRBJ1-1
V gene: TRBV29-1
CDR3 protein: CSVEESTATEAFF
CDR3 DNA: TGCAGCGTTGAAGAATCGACAGCCACTGAAGCTTTCTTT

D gene: .
clone size: few
J gene: TRBJ2-1
V gene: TRBV25-1
CDR3 protein: CASSFPNDNEQFF
CDR3 DNA: TGTGCCAGCAGTTTTCCGAACGACAATGAGCAGTTCTTC

D gene: TRBD2
clone size: many
J gene: TRBJ2-1
V gene: TRBV7-3
CDR3 protein: CASSLGTSGGGNEQFF
CDR3 DNA: TGTGCCAGCAGCTTAGGGACTAGCGGGGGTGGGAATGAGCAGTTCTTC

D gene: .
clone size: many
J gene: TRBJ2-7
V gene: TRBV12-3/TRBV12-4
CDR3 protein: CASRTDTGSYEQYF
CDR3 DNA: TGTGCCAGCAGGACCGACACTGGATCCTACGAGCAGTACTTC

D gene: TRBD2
clone size: many
J gene: TRBJ2-1
V gene: TRBV29-1
CDR3 protein: CSVSGTSAYNEQFF
CDR3 DNA: TGCAGCGTTTCCGGGACTAGCGCATACAATGAGCAGTTCTTC

D gene: .
clone size: .
J gene: TRBJ2-1
V gene: TRBV29-1
CDR3 protein: CSVDRGGTEQFF
CDR3 DNA: TGCAGCGTTGATAGGGGCGGCACTGAGCAGTTCTTC

D gene: TRBD1
clone size: many
J gene: TRBJ1-5
V gene: TRBV30
CDR3 protein: CAWSTRQGVSNQPQHF
CDR3 DNA: TGTGCCTGGAGTACCCGACAGGGGGTAAGCAATCAGCCCCAGCATTTT

D gene: TRBD2
clone size: many
J gene: TRBJ2-5
V gene: TRBV7-8
CDR3 protein: CASSLDRRGGRETQYF
CDR3 DNA: TGTGCCAGCAGCTTAGATCGGCGGGGGGGCAGGGAGACCCAGTACTTC

D gene: TRBD1
clone size: many
J gene: TRBJ2-7
V gene: TRBV7-9
CDR3 protein: CASSAPGQGPTSEQYF
CDR3 DNA: TGTGCCAGCAGCGCACCCGGACAGGGACCTACGAGCGAGCAGTACTTC

D gene: .
clone size: .
J gene: TRBJ2-5
V gene: TRBV18
CDR3 protein: CASSPSGETQYF
CDR3 DNA: TGTGCCAGCTCACCTAGCGGAGAGACCCAGTACTTC

D gene: .
clone size: many
J gene: TRBJ1-2
V gene: TRBV12-3/TRBV12-4
CDR3 protein: CASSPQTRESNYGHTF
CDR3 DNA: TGTGCCAGCAGCCCGCAGACGAGGGAGTCGAACTATGGCCACACCTTC

D gene: .
clone size: many
J gene: TRBJ2-2
V gene: TRBV12-3/TRBV12-4
CDR3 protein: CASSLALGGGNTGELFF
CDR3 DNA: TGTGCCAGCAGTTTAGCGTTAGGTGGCGGGAACACCGGGGAGCTGTTTTTT

D gene: TRBD2
clone size: many
J gene: TRBJ2-3
V gene: TRBV7-9
CDR3 protein: CAGRRAGPYTDTQYF
CDR3 DNA: TGTGCCGGGCGCCGAGCGGGGCCCTACACAGATACGCAGTATTTT

D gene: .
clone size: few
J gene: TRBJ2-2
V gene: TRBV24-1
CDR3 protein: CATSDFGQANTGELFF
CDR3 DNA: TGTGCCACCAGTGATTTTGGCCAGGCGAACACCGGGGAGCTGTTTTTT

D gene: TRBD2
clone size: many
J gene: TRBJ2-2
V gene: TRBV29-1
CDR3 protein: CSVGGRRLAGGTGELFF
CDR3 DNA: TGCAGCGTTGGGGGGAGGAGGCTAGCGGGAGGAACCGGGGAGCTGTTTTTT

D gene: .
clone size: .
J gene: TRBJ2-7
V gene: TRBV13
CDR3 protein: CASSFNGAYEQYF
CDR3 DNA: TGTGCCAGCAGCTTTAACGGGGCCTACGAGCAGTACTTC

D gene: .
clone size: many
J gene: TRBJ1-1
V gene: TRBV7-9
CDR3 protein: CASRYQTGGRNTEAFF
CDR3 DNA: TGTGCCAGCAGATATCAAACGGGGGGAAGGAACACTGAAGCTTTCTTT

D gene: TRBD1
clone size: few
J gene: TRBJ2-3
V gene: TRBV24-1
CDR3 protein: CATSGNRDSSTDTQYF
CDR3 DNA: TGTGCCACCAGTGGAAACCGGGACAGTAGCACAGATACGCAGTATTTT

D gene: .
clone size: many
J gene: TRBJ1-5
V gene: TRBV4-1
CDR3 protein: CASSQEVGAPQHF
CDR3 DNA: TGCGCCAGCAGCCAAGAAGTAGGAGCGCCCCAGCATTTT

D gene: .
clone size: many
J gene: TRBJ1-3
V gene: TRBV19
CDR3 protein: CASSMHLSGNTIYF
CDR3 DNA: TGTGCCAGTAGTATGCATCTCTCTGGAAACACCATATATTTT

D gene: .
clone size: few
J gene: TRBJ2-2
V gene: TRBV7-9
CDR3 protein: CASNNKIQGTGELFF
CDR3 DNA: TGTGCCAGCAACAACAAGATCCAAGGGACCGGGGAGCTGTTTTTT

D gene: TRBD2
clone size: many
J gene: TRBJ2-1
V gene: TRBV11-3
CDR3 protein: CASSSLGRLAGGYNEQFF
CDR3 DNA: TGTGCCAGCAGCTCCCTCGGGCGACTAGCGGGAGGGTACAATGAGCAGTTCTTC

D gene: .
clone size: many
J gene: TRBJ1-6
V gene: TRBV25-1
CDR3 protein: CASSDRRSSYNSPLHF
CDR3 DNA: TGTGCCAGCAGTGACAGGAGAAGCTCCTATAATTCACCCCTCCACTTT

D gene: .
clone size: many
J gene: TRBJ1-1
V gene: TRBV7-2
CDR3 protein: CASSDDRSTPMNTEAFF
CDR3 DNA: TGTGCCAGCAGCGACGACAGGTCCACCCCCATGAACACTGAAGCTTTCTTT

D gene: .
clone size: few
J gene: TRBJ2-1
V gene: TRBV19
CDR3 protein: CASSTRNEQFF
CDR3 DNA: TGTGCCAGTAGTACCCGGAATGAGCAGTTCTTC

D gene: TRBD2
clone size: many
J gene: TRBJ2-2
V gene: TRBV20-1
CDR3 protein: CSARDWGTSASGELFF
CDR3 DNA: TGCAGTGCTAGAGATTGGGGGACTAGCGCGTCCGGGGAGCTGTTTTTT

D gene: .
clone size: many
J gene: TRBJ2-3
V gene: TRBV4-2
CDR3 protein: CASSQDPGTTDTQYF
CDR3 DNA: TGTGCCAGCAGCCAAGACCCGGGTACCACAGATACGCAGTATTTT

D gene: TRBD1
clone size: .
J gene: TRBJ2-3
V gene: TRBV4-2
CDR3 protein: CASSQTDRGGDTQYF
CDR3 DNA: TGTGCCAGCAGCCAAACTGACAGGGGCGGGGATACGCAGTATTTT

D gene: .
clone size: many
J gene: TRBJ2-1
V gene: TRBV6-5
CDR3 protein: CASSYSLAMGSEQFF
CDR3 DNA: TGTGCCAGCAGTTATAGTCTAGCCATGGGGAGTGAGCAGTTCTTC

D gene: TRBD2
clone size: many
J gene: TRBJ2-3
V gene: TRBV7-6
CDR3 protein: CASSTRLAGMADTQYF
CDR3 DNA: TGTGCCAGCAGCACTCGACTAGCGGGGATGGCAGATACGCAGTATTTT

D gene: TRBD2
clone size: many
J gene: TRBJ2-3
V gene: TRBV7-2
CDR3 protein: CASSLWTSGRASTDTQYF
CDR3 DNA: TGTGCCAGCAGCTTGTGGACTAGCGGGAGGGCCAGCACAGATACGCAGTATTTT

D gene: .
clone size: many
J gene: TRBJ1-2
V gene: TRBV29-1
CDR3 protein: CSAWGGYGYTF
CDR3 DNA: TGCAGCGCCTGGGGAGGCTATGGCTACACCTTC

D gene: .
clone size: many
J gene: TRBJ1-2
V gene: TRBV12-3/TRBV12-4
CDR3 protein: CASSTGPANYGYTF
CDR3 DNA: TGTGCCAGCAGTACCGGCCCTGCTAACTATGGCTACACCTTC

D gene: .
clone size: many
J gene: TRBJ2-2
V gene: TRBV13
CDR3 protein: CASKRRVLGRELFF
CDR3 DNA: TGTGCCAGCAAGAGAAGGGTCTTAGGCAGGGAGCTGTTTTTT

D gene: .
clone size: many
J gene: TRBJ1-6
V gene: TRBV15
CDR3 protein: CATSRDRPGTNSPLHF
CDR3 DNA: TGTGCCACCAGCAGAGATCGGCCAGGGACGAATTCACCCCTCCACTTT

D gene: .
clone size: many
J gene: TRBJ2-1
V gene: TRBV11-2
CDR3 protein: CASSPRWSDEQFF
CDR3 DNA: TGTGCCAGCAGCCCCCGGTGGTCGGATGAGCAGTTCTTC

D gene: TRBD1
clone size: few
J gene: TRBJ2-7
V gene: TRBV7-9
CDR3 protein: CASSFTGVFNEQYF
CDR3 DNA: TGTGCCAGCAGCTTCACAGGGGTTTTCAACGAGCAGTACTTC

D gene: TRBD1
clone size: many
J gene: TRBJ2-1
V gene: TRBV2
CDR3 protein: CASNPDRQGGNEQFF
CDR3 DNA: TGTGCCAGCAATCCTGACAGACAGGGGGGGAATGAGCAGTTCTTC